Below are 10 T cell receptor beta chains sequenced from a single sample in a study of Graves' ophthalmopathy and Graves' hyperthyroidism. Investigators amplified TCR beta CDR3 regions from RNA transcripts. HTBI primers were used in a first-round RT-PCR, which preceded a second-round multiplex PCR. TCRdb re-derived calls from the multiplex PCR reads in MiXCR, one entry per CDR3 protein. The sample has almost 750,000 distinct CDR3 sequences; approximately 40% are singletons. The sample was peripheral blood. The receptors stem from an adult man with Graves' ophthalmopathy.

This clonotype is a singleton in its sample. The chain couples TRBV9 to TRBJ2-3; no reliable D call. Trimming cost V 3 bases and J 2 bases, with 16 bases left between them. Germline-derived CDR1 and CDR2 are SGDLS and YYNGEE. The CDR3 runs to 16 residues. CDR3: CASSAHGRTITDTQYF. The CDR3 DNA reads TGTGCCAGCAGCGCCCACGGACGGACCATCACAGATACGCAGTATTTT.

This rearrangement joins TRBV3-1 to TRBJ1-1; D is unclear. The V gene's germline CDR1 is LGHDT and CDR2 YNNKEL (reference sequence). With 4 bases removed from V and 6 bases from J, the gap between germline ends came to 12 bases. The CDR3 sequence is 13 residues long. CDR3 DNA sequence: TGTGCCAGCAGCCTCAAGGGCTCCGCTGAAGCTTTCTTT. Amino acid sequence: CASSLKGSAEAFF. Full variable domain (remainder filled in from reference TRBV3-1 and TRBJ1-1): DTAVSQTPKYLVTQMGNDKSIKCEQNLGHDTMYWYKQDSKKFLKIMFSYNNKELIINETVPNRFSPKSPDKAHLNLHINSLELGDSAVYFCASSLKGSAEAFFGQGTRLTVV.

CDR3 DNA: TGTGCCAGCAGTCCCCTAGGAACCGAGGCGGTCGAGCAGTACTTC. Its protein product is CASSPLGTEAVEQYF. This chain joins TRBV25-1 and TRBJ2-7; D is ambiguous. Germline assignment: CDR1 MGHDK and CDR2 SYGVNS. The CDR3 loop spans 15 amino acids. The V end lost 5 bases, the J end lost 6 bases, and 20 bases lay between the germline ends.

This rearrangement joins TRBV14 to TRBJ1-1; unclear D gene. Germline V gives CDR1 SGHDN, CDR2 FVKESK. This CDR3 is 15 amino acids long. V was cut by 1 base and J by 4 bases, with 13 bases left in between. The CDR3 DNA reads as TGTGCCAGCAGCCAAGTGAGAGGGATAGGCACTGAAGCTTTCTTT. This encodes CASSQVRGIGTEAFF.

In DNA form, the CDR3 reads TGTGCCAGCAGTTTACGTACAATCGTTCCTAACACTGAAGCTTTCTTT. It specifies CASSLRTIVPNTEAFF. The rearrangement links TRBV3-1 to TRBJ1-1; unclear D gene. V shed 6 bases and J shed 2 bases, with 19 bases lying between them. The CDR3 is 16 residues long. The germline gives CDR1 LGHDT, CDR2 YNNKEL (reference sequence).

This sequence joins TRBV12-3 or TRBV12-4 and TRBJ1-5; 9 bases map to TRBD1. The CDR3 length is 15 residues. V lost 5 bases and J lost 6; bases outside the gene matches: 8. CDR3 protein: CASSPGQGFSQPQHF. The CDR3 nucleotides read TGTGCCAGCAGTCCCGGACAGGGGTTTAGTCAGCCCCAGCATTTT.

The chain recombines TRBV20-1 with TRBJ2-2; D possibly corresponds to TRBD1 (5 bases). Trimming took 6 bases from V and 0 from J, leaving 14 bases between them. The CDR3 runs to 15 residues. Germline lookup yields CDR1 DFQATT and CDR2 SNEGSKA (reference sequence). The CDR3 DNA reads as TGCAGTGCCCCTTCGGACACCCCGAACACCGGGGAGCTGTTTTTT. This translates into CSAPSDTPNTGELFF.

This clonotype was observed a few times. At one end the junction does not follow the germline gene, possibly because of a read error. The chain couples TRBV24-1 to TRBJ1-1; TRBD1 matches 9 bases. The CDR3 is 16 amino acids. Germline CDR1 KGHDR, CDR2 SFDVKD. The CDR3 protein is CASSFRTGAANTEAFF. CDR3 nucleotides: TGTGCCAGCAGTTTCAGGACAGGGGCGGCGAACACTGAAGCTTTCTTT.

CDR3 nucleotides: TGCGCCAGCAGTGAGTGGCAAAGGGGCTCCTATAATTCACCCCTCCACTTT. It is translated as CASSEWQRGSYNSPLHF. J is TRBJ1-6 and V is TRBV10-2; D possibly corresponds to TRBD1 (5 bases). The CDR3 totals 17 residues. Per germline, CDR1 WSHSY and CDR2 SAAADI. The V end was cut by 1 base, the J end by 0 bases, with 10 bases between.

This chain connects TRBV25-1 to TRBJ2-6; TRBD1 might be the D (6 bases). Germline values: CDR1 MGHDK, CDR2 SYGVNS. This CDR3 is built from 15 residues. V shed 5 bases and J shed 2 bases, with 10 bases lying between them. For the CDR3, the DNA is TGTGCCAGCAGTCTTAGGACAGCTGGGGCCAACGTCCTGACTTTC. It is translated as CASSLRTAGANVLTF.